This TCR beta chain was sequenced during a study of blood T cell repertoires in COVID-19. At the level of the study: The origin of the acute and convalescent COVID-19 samples was the United States, Italy and Spain. T cells, B-cell-depleted T cells, or PBMCs provided the cDNA or gDNA that served as material.

CDR3 length equals 12 residues. Germline-derived CDR1 and CDR2 are SGHRS and YFSETQ. Trimming cost V 6 bases and J 2 bases, with 8 bases left between them. Original analysis: It was from reference gene primer amplification that nucleated cell counts were estimated. Method: immunoSEQ multiplex PCR; TCRdb's copy keeps in-frame clones and lacks some. That table supplies the V and J calls and clone size; D and trimming were determined from the DNA. This table holds 80,000 to 100,000 clones, 82% found once. Sample: peripheral blood. The TCR comes from an older man with active or convalescent COVID-19. The chain joins TRBV5-1 to TRBJ1-2; a possible D gene is TRBD1 (5 bases). The CDR3 loop reads CASKEGNYGYTF. The CDR3 coding sequence is TGCGCCAGCAAGGAGGGGAACTATGGCTACACCTTC.